The present T cell receptor beta chain was sequenced within a study of graft-versus-host responses after intestinal transplantation. Trimming removed 6 bases at V and 6 bases at J, with 9 bases between. The germline gives CDR1 DFQATT, CDR2 SNEGSKA (reference sequence). The CDR3 length is 11 residues. Sequenced by immunoSEQ multiplex PCR; TCRdb stores in-frame clones only, minus some. The sample carries about 20,000 clones, 40% to 50% recorded once. The chain employs TRBV20-1 and TRBJ2-1; a possible D gene is TRBD2 (5 bases). The receptor comes from a human patient who received an intestinal transplant. Sequencing used alloreactive CD4+ T cells from a mixed lymphocyte reaction culture, obtained before intestinal transplant. Subset noted: CFSE-low proliferating T cells sorted from roughly 6-day pre-transplant mixed lymphocyte reaction (GvH or HvG direction). The CDR3 region is CSAPRANEQFF. CDR3 in DNA: TGCAGTGCCCCGAGGGCCAATGAGCAGTTCTTC.